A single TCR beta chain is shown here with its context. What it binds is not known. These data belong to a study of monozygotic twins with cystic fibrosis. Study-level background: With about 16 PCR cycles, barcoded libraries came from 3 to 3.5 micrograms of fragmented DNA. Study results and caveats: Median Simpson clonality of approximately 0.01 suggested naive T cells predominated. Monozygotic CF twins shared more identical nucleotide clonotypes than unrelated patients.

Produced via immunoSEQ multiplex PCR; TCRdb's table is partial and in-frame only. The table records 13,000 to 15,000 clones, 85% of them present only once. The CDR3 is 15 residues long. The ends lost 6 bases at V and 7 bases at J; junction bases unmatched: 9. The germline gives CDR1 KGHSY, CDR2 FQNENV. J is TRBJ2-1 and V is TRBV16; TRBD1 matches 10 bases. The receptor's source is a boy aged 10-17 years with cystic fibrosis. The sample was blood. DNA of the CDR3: TGTGCCAGCAGAGGTGACAGGGGGCCATGGAATGAGCAGTTCTTC. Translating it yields CASRGDRGPWNEQFF.